The rows below give T cell receptor beta chains drawn from one sample of a study of cytomegalovirus exposure and HLA in healthy donors. Only in-frame clones appear in the TCRdb table, and some are missing; sequencing was by immunoSEQ multiplex PCR. The table has fewer than 250,000 clones, about 85% seen once. Sequencing used PBMCs. The receptors here all came from a woman aged 50 to 60 in good health and CMV-seronegative. Each CDR3 is given with its conserved first and last residue. Fields, in order: J gene, D gene, V gene, clone size, CDR3 DNA, CDR3 protein. The D gene is left open where the match is weak. Where a row states a size, it is once, few, many or the class of an expanded clone; other rows omit it.

TRBJ1-3 | - | TRBV4-3 | - | TGCGCCAGCAGCCAAAGTACAGGGCTCGGGGCTGGAAACACCATATATTTT | CASSQSTGLGAGNTIYF
TRBJ2-1 | - | TRBV6-1 | - | TGTGCCAGCAGTGAACGACGGTGGGACTTTTACAATGAGCAGTTCTTC | CASSERRWDFYNEQFF
TRBJ1-4 | - | TRBV4-3 | - | TGCGCCAGCAGCTTTGACAGGTTGGGAGAAAAACTGTTTTTT | CASSFDRLGEKLFF
TRBJ1-1 | - | TRBV29-1 | - | TGCAGCGGTGGGCCAGTCGGCACTGAAGCTTTCTTT | CSGGPVGTEAFF
TRBJ2-2 | - | TRBV4-3 | few | TGCGCCAGCAGCCAAGCAAGACAGGCGGGCAACACCGGGGAGCTGTTTTTT | CASSQARQAGNTGELFF
TRBJ2-7 | TRBD1 | TRBV12-5 | few | TGTGCTAGTTCTTCCGAGGGACAGAAAGCCTACGAGCAGTACTTC | CASSSEGQKAYEQYF
TRBJ2-6 | - | TRBV5-4 | - | TGTGCCAGCAGCCCTACAGGGCCTGGGGCCAACGTCCTGACTTTC | CASSPTGPGANVLTF
TRBJ2-1 | TRBD2 | TRBV4-2 | - | TGTGCCAGCAGCCAAGAACTAGCGGCCTTCTCCTACAATGAGCAGTTCTTC | CASSQELAAFSYNEQFF
TRBJ2-7 | TRBD2 | TRBV9 | - | TGTGCCAGCAGCCCGGTCCCTAGCGGGGGGGCCGTATACGAGCAGTACTTC | CASSPVPSGGAVYEQYF
TRBJ2-4 | - | TRBV6-5 | - | TGTGCCAGCAGGGAAGGAGTCATTCAGTACTTC | CASREGVIQYF
TRBJ1-2 | - | TRBV27 | - | TGTGCCAGCAGTTTAGAGCGGGGAGGGTCCGGCTACACCTTC | CASSLERGGSGYTF
TRBJ1-1 | - | TRBV29-1 | - | TGCAGCGTTTTACCGCCAGGCCTCATGAACACTGAAGCTTTCTTT | CSVLPPGLMNTEAFF
TRBJ1-2 | TRBD1 | TRBV29-1 | - | TGCAGCGTTGAGGCGACAGGGACTCATGGCTACACCTTC | CSVEATGTHGYTF
TRBJ1-5 | - | TRBV21-1 | - | TGTGCCAGCAGCTCCCAGAGGGACAGGGGGCCCCAGCCCCAGCATTTT | CASSSQRDRGPQPQHF
TRBJ1-4 | TRBD1 | TRBV9 | - | TGTGCCAGCAGCGTTGGACAGGGTGCTGAAAAACTGTTTTTT | CASSVGQGAEKLFF
TRBJ1-1 | - | TRBV18 | once | TGTGCCAGCTCACCACAAAGGTCGACAGGTGAAGCTTTCTTT | CASSPQRSTGEAFF
TRBJ2-7 | - | TRBV23-1 | - | TGCGCCAGCAGTCCGAGGGGGAGGTACTTC | CASSPRGRYF
TRBJ2-2 | TRBD1 | TRBV10-3 | - | TGTGCCACTAATTCTGGGACAGAAATCACCGGGGAGCTGTTTTTT | CATNSGTEITGELFF
TRBJ2-4 | - | TRBV15 | - | TGTGCCACCAGCAGACCAGGGGCGGCCAAAAACATTCAGTACTTC | CATSRPGAAKNIQYF
TRBJ2-3 | TRBD2 | TRBV10-3 | - | TGTGCCATCGAACTAGCGGGCACAGATACGCAGTATTTT | CAIELAGTDTQYF
TRBJ2-1 | - | TRBV20-1 | - | TGCAGTGCTGATCGGGGAGCCGAGCAGTTCTTC | CSADRGAEQFF
TRBJ2-3 | TRBD1 | TRBV5-1 | - | TGCGCCAGCAGCCCTAGACAGGGGGCGGGCACAGATACGCAGTATTTT | CASSPRQGAGTDTQYF
TRBJ1-1 | TRBD1 | TRBV13 | - | TGTGCCAGCAGCTACAACAGGGGGCTGGTAAAACAGGAAGCTTTCTTT | CASSYNRGLVKQEAFF
TRBJ1-1 | - | TRBV5-4 | - | TGTGCCAGCAGCACCGACACGAACACTGAAGCTTTCTTT | CASSTDTNTEAFF
TRBJ1-2 | - | TRBV6-5 | - | TGTGCCAGCAGGAATGGTGGCTTCGGCTACACCTTC | CASRNGGFGYTF
TRBJ1-5 | - | TRBV7-9 | - | TGTGCCAGCAGCTTCAATAGCAATCAGCCCCAGCATTTT | CASSFNSNQPQHF
TRBJ1-1 | TRBD1 | TRBV6-1 | - | TGTGCCAGCACTGACAGGGTAGAAGCTTTCTTT | CASTDRVEAFF
TRBJ1-1 | - | TRBV6-1 | - | TGTGCCAGCAGTCTTTCCGGGATCTCCACTGAAGCTTTCTTT | CASSLSGISTEAFF
TRBJ2-3 | - | TRBV6-5 | - | TGTGCCAGCGGAGGGGCCTCCACAGATACGCAGTATTTT | CASGGASTDTQYF